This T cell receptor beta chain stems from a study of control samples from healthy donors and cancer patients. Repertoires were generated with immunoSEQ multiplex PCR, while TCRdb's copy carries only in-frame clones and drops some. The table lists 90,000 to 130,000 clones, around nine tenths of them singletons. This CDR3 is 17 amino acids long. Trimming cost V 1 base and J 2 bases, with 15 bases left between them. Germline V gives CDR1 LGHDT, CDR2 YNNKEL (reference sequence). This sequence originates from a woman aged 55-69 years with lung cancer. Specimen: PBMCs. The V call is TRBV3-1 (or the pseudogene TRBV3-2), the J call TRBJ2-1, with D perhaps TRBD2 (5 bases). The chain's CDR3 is CASSQGFGGPTYNEQFF. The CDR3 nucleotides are TGTGCCAGCAGCCAAGGATTCGGCGGGCCCACCTACAATGAGCAGTTCTTC.